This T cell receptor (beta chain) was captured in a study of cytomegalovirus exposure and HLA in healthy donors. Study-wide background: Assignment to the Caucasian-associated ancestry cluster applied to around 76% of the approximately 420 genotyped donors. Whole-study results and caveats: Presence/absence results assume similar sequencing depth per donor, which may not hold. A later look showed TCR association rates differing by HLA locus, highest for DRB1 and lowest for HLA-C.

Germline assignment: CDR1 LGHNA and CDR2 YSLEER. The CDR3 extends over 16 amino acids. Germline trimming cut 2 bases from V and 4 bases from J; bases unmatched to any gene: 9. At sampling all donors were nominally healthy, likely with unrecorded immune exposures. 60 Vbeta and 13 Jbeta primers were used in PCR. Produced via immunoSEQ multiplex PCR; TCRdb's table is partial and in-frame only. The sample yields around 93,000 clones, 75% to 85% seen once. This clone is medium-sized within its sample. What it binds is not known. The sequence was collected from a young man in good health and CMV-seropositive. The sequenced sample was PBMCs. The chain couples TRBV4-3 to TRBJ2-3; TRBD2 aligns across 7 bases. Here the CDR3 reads CASSQWSASGADTQYF. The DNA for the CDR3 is TGCGCCAGCAGCCAATGGTCCGCTAGCGGCGCAGATACGCAGTATTTT.